One sample yielded the 30 T cell receptor beta chains listed below, sequenced in a study of blood T cell repertoires in COVID-19. Sequencing was performed with immunoSEQ multiplex PCR; in TCRdb, only in-frame clones are kept and a portion is missing. The data contain around 200,000 clones, approximately 86% of them singletons. Sequencing used PBMCs or T cells enriched from blood (not recorded which). Receptor source: a woman aged 30 to 39 who had been exposed to COVID-19.

The chain couples TRBV7-3 to TRBJ2-3, with TRBD2 matching 9 bases. The CDR3 is 16 amino acids. The ends lost 2 bases at V and 2 bases at J; junction bases unmatched: 5. Germline loops: CDR1 SGHTA, CDR2 FQGTGA. The CDR3 here is CASSLGAGGPTDTQYF. The CDR3 DNA follows: TGTGCCAGCAGCTTAGGAGCGGGGGGCCCCACAGATACGCAGTATTTT.

The gene calls are TRBV10-3 and TRBJ2-1, with D perhaps matching TRBD1 (6 bases). The germline CDR1 and CDR2 sequences are ENHRY and SYGVKD. Trimming removed 10 bases at V and 7 bases at J, with 14 bases between. The CDR3 extends over 12 amino acids. The chain's CDR3 is CANKTGINEQFF. The CDR3 DNA sequence: TGTGCCAACAAAACAGGGATTAATGAGCAGTTCTTC.

This clone was found once. This CDR3 reads CASSPGEGENYGYTF. CDR3 sequence (DNA): TGCGCCAGCAGCCCGGGTGAGGGGGAAAACTATGGCTACACCTTC. The rearrangement uses TRBV5-1 and TRBJ1-2, with D possibly being TRBD1 (6 bases). With 4 bases removed from V and 2 bases from J, the gap between germline ends came to 15 bases. The CDR3 contains 15 residues. Per germline, CDR1 SGHRS and CDR2 YFSETQ.

This clone was picked up a small number of times. The rearrangement uses TRBV27 and TRBJ1-5, with TRBD1 as a possible D gene (6 bases). The V end was cut by 5 bases, the J end by 2 bases, with 28 bases between. CDR1 MNHEY and CDR2 SMNVEV come from the germline V gene (reference sequence). The CDR3 consists of 20 residues. CDR3 in DNA: TGTGCCAGCAGTGATAGGGAGATACAGGGACCTTATGATGGCAATCAGCCCCAGCATTTT. Its protein is CASSDREIQGPYDGNQPQHF.

The sample holds a few counts of this clone. The rearrangement uses TRBV9 and TRBJ1-2, with 7 bases that match TRBD1. The CDR3 is 16 residues long. V shed 3 bases and J 1 base; nucleotides not matched to a gene: 9. CDR1 is SGDLS, CDR2 YYNGEE, per germline. CDR3 region: CASSADRTGFNYGYTF. In DNA form, the CDR3 reads TGTGCCAGCAGCGCGGATCGGACAGGATTTAACTATGGCTACACCTTC.

The chain recombines TRBV4-2 with TRBJ2-7; tentative D call: TRBD2 (5 bases). CDR1 and CDR2 (germline): LGHNA, YNFKEQ. The CDR3 loop spans 13 amino acids. Between the trimmed V and J ends, which lost 4 bases and 0 bases, there was a span of 7 bases. CDR3 nucleotide sequence: TGTGCCAGCAGCCCCGGGGACTCCTACGAGCAGTACTTC. Protein product: CASSPGDSYEQYF.

Here the CDR3 DNA reads TGTGCCAGCAGCGCTGGGGGACAGCTACCCTTTCTGGACTCTGGGGCCAACGTCCTGACTTTC. It is translated as CASSAGGQLPFLDSGANVLTF. J is TRBJ2-6 and V is TRBV9; 7 positions match TRBD1. V was clipped by 3 bases and J by 0 bases; unmatched bases: 18. CDR1 SGDLS and CDR2 YYNGEE come from the germline V gene. This CDR3 region has 21 residues.

This clone was seen once. V gene TRBV19 combines with J gene TRBJ2-5, with unresolved D. CDR3 length: 13 amino acids. V lost 7 bases, J lost 1 base, and 10 bases lay in between. Germline CDR1 reads LNHDA; CDR2 reads SQIVND (reference sequence). CDR3: CASTNERQETQYF. In nucleotides, the CDR3 is TGTGCCAGTACCAACGAGCGCCAAGAGACCCAGTACTTC.

V usage is TRBV18 and J usage is TRBJ2-3, with 7 bases identical to TRBD1. The germline V gene has CDR1 KGHSH and CDR2 LQKENI. The CDR3 extends over 15 amino acids. Unmatched junction bases numbered 7, after V lost 3 bases and J lost 4 bases. The CDR3 region is CASSPWTGPADTQYF. In DNA, the CDR3 is TGTGCCAGCTCACCTTGGACAGGCCCGGCAGATACGCAGTATTTT. Variable domain in full (rest from reference TRBV18 and TRBJ2-3): NAGVMQNPRHLVRRRGQEARLRCSPMKGHSHVYWYRQLPEEGLKFMVYLQKENIIDESGMPKERFSAEFPKEGPSILRIQQVVRGDSAAYFCASSPWTGPADTQYFGPGTRLTVL.

This chain connects TRBV2 to TRBJ1-5, with a tentative D call TRBD1 (6 bases). CDR1 is SNHLY and CDR2 is FYNNEI in the germline V gene. V lost 6 bases to trimming and J lost 3 bases, with 12 bases between them. The CDR3 runs to 14 residues. The CDR3 DNA sequence: TGTGCCAGCAGGCCCGGGACAACCAATCAGCCCCAGCATTTT. It is translated as CASRPGTTNQPQHF.

The chain employs TRBV6-5 and TRBJ1-2; perhaps TRBD1 as D (5 bases). The CDR3 has 15 residues. The germline V gene has CDR1 MNHEY and CDR2 SVGAGI. Trimming took off 6 bases at V and 8 bases at J, with 22 bases between the two ends. The CDR3 DNA reads as TGTGCCAGCAGGCCTACAGGAGACTTGTTCTTCGGCTACACCTTC. Translated: CASRPTGDLFFGYTF.

In this sample, this clone turned up many times. The chain employs TRBV11-2 and TRBJ2-5, with 12 bases identical to TRBD1. CDR3 length equals 16 residues. V shed 3 bases and J 5 bases; nucleotides not matched to a gene: 7. Germline CDR1 reads SGHAT; CDR2 reads FQNNGV. CDR3 region: CASSFRGTGGMETQYF. The CDR3 DNA reads as TGTGCCAGCAGCTTTAGAGGGACAGGGGGCATGGAGACCCAGTACTTC.

The genes are TRBV20-1 and TRBJ2-3; 7 bases map to TRBD2. From germline, CDR1 is DFQATT and CDR2 SNEGSKA (reference sequence). CDR3 length: 13 residues. V lost 3 bases to trimming and J lost 0 bases; unmatched junction nucleotides: 0. CDR3 nucleotides: TGCAGTGCTAGTAGCGGGAGCACAGATACGCAGTATTTT. This gives the protein CSASSGSTDTQYF.

V is TRBV6-2 or TRBV6-3 and J is TRBJ2-1, with 7 nucleotides matching TRBD1. Germline V gives CDR1 MNHEY, CDR2 SVGEGT. V shed 0 bases and J 6 bases; nucleotides not matched to a gene: 2. CDR3 length: 14 amino acids. Here the CDR3 DNA reads TGTGCCAGCAGTTACTCCGGACAGGTCAATGAGCAGTTCTTC. Protein: CASSYSGQVNEQFF.

V is TRBV11-2 and J is TRBJ1-2, with 8 bases aligning to TRBD1. There are 14 residues in the CDR3. Germline CDR1 SGHAT, CDR2 FQNNGV. V was clipped by 7 bases and J by 7 bases; unmatched bases: 11. This CDR3 is CASTTQGAVSGYTF. CDR3 DNA sequence: TGTGCCAGCACAACCCAGGGGGCGGTTTCTGGCTACACCTTC.

This chain uses TRBV2 with TRBJ2-1, with a tentative D call TRBD2 (6 bases). Germline loops: CDR1 SNHLY, CDR2 FYNNEI. V lost 2 bases to trimming and J lost 8 bases, with 16 bases between them. The CDR3 totals 15 residues. The CDR3 is CASSEWGLRGHEQFF. The CDR3 coding sequence is TGTGCCAGCAGTGAATGGGGACTCCGCGGGCATGAGCAGTTCTTC.

V gene TRBV2 combines with J gene TRBJ1-1; possible D gene TRBD1, 6 bases. Per germline, CDR1 SNHLY and CDR2 FYNNEI. The CDR3 consists of 21 residues. V shed 0 bases and J shed 1 base, with 27 bases lying between them. The CDR3 DNA is TGTGCCAGCAGTGAAGCTCCGATAAGGGGGGGGATCATCGGGACGAACACTGAAGCTTTCTTT. It specifies CASSEAPIRGGIIGTNTEAFF.

The chain couples TRBV7-6 to TRBJ2-1; 7 positions match TRBD1. Germline CDR1 reads SGHVS; CDR2 reads FNYEAQ. Losses at the gene ends were 5 bases for V and 4 bases for J; bases not matched to a gene: 5. The CDR3 spans 14 residues. The CDR3 DNA reads as TGTGCCAGCAGCGAGGGGGCGCGGTACAATGAGCAGTTCTTC. This sequence encodes CASSEGARYNEQFF.

This clone was observed many times. The gene calls are TRBV19 and TRBJ2-3; 9 bases agree with TRBD1. Germline-derived CDR1 and CDR2 are LNHDA and SQIVND (reference sequence). Trimming removed 3 bases from V and 1 base from J; junction bases left unmatched: 2. The CDR3 loop spans 15 amino acids. The CDR3 region is CASSIRTGGTDTQYF. In DNA, the CDR3 is TGTGCCAGTAGTATTCGGACAGGGGGCACAGATACGCAGTATTTT. Together with reference TRBV19 and TRBJ2-3, the CDR3 gives the full variable domain: DGGITQSPKYLFRKEGQNVTLSCEQNLNHDAMYWYRQDPGQGLRLIYYSQIVNDFQKGDIAEGYSVSREKKESFPLTVTSAQKNPTAFYLCASSIRTGGTDTQYFGPGTRLTVL.

The chain combines TRBV2 with TRBJ1-4, with 9 bases lining up with TRBD1. V was clipped by 4 bases and J by 7 bases; unmatched bases: 13. Germline V gene sequence: CDR1 SNHLY, CDR2 FYNNEI. The length of the CDR3 is 17 residues. The CDR3: CASSVSAAGTGSEKLFF. The DNA of the CDR3 is TGTGCCAGCAGTGTGAGTGCTGCCGGGACAGGGAGTGAAAAACTGTTTTTT.

The chain uses TRBV6-2 or TRBV6-3 and TRBJ2-7, with a possible D match to TRBD1 (6 bases). CDR1 MNHEY and CDR2 SVGEGT come from the germline V gene. V shed 6 bases and J shed 5 bases, with 17 bases lying between them. This CDR3 is built from 14 residues. CDR3 sequence reads: CASSSFQGSHEQYF. DNA for the CDR3: TGTGCCAGCAGCTCATTTCAGGGGTCCCACGAGCAGTACTTC.

The chain carries TRBV19 and TRBJ2-7, with a weak D call TRBD1 (6 bases). V was shortened by 3 bases and J by 3 bases, with 15 bases between the two germline ends. Per germline, CDR1 LNHDA and CDR2 SQIVND (reference sequence). CDR3 length equals 15 residues. DNA of the CDR3: TGTGCCAGTAGTATTTACCTGGGACATGTCTACGAGCAGTACTTC. This gives the protein CASSIYLGHVYEQYF.

This chain uses TRBV19 with TRBJ1-4; D uncertain. CDR1 and CDR2 (germline): LNHDA, SQIVND (reference sequence). V was clipped by 5 bases and J by 0 bases, with 7 bases between them. There are 14 residues in the CDR3. CDR3 protein: CASSEPATNEKLFF. The CDR3 DNA reads TGTGCCAGTAGTGAGCCTGCAACTAATGAAAAACTGTTTTTT.

V usage is TRBV5-6 and J usage is TRBJ2-7; D is ambiguous. V lost 2 bases and J 0 bases, leaving 15 bases between the germline ends. The CDR3 covers 16 residues. Germline CDR1 and CDR2: SGHDT and YYEEEE. Here the CDR3 DNA reads TGTGCCAGCAGCTTAGAACAGCCTTTGGGCTCCTACGAGCAGTACTTC. It codes for CASSLEQPLGSYEQYF.

V and J are TRBV18 and TRBJ2-7; 8 nucleotides line up with TRBD1. The CDR3 has 15 residues. The ends lost 4 bases at V and 0 bases at J; junction bases unmatched: 5. CDR1 is KGHSH, CDR2 LQKENI, per germline. CDR3 residues: CASSLGQGPSYEQYF. CDR3 DNA sequence: TGTGCCAGCTCACTTGGACAGGGCCCCTCCTACGAGCAGTACTTC.

This clone was seen more than once but under ten times. CDR3 DNA sequence: TGCGCCAGCAGCCGGGACAGGGCCAGCGAGCAGTACTTC. This translates into CASSRDRASEQYF. This chain joins TRBV5-1 and TRBJ2-7; 9 bases map to TRBD1. The J segment lost 6 bases and the V segment lost 4 bases, leaving 5 bases of the junction unmatched. The CDR3 runs 13 residues. Looked up from germline, CDR1 is SGHRS and CDR2 is YFSETQ.

This clone was recorded once. The chain employs TRBV11-2 and TRBJ1-3; D may be TRBD1 (5 bases). V shed 2 bases and J shed 2 bases, with 10 bases lying between them. Germline-derived CDR1 and CDR2 are SGHAT and FQNNGV. This CDR3 spans 15 amino acids. Written as DNA, the CDR3 is TGTGCCAGCAGCTTAACCAGGGCCGCTGGAAACACCATATATTTT. Residues: CASSLTRAAGNTIYF.

The rearrangement joins TRBV15 to TRBJ2-7, with 7 bases fitting TRBD1. This CDR3 has 14 amino acids. In germline, CDR1 is LNHNV, CDR2 YYDKDF (reference sequence). Unmatched junction bases numbered 5, after V lost 1 base and J lost 5 bases. The CDR3 nucleotides read TGTGCCACCAGCAGAGGCGACAGGGAAGACGAGCAGTACTTC. Translating it yields CATSRGDREDEQYF.

This rearrangement joins TRBV5-1 to TRBJ1-4, with TRBD1 as a possible D gene (6 bases). This CDR3 is 15 amino acids long. Germline V gives CDR1 SGHRS, CDR2 YFSETQ. The V and J ends lost 0 bases and 7 bases respectively, with 13 bases between them. The chain's CDR3 is CASSLVGGPREKLFF. CDR3 bases: TGCGCCAGCAGCTTGGTCGGGGGGCCCCGTGAAAAACTGTTTTTT. Filled out from reference TRBV5-1 and TRBJ1-4, the complete variable domain reads KAGVTQTPRYLIKTRGQQVTLSCSPISGHRSVSWYQQTPGQGLQFLFEYFSETQRNKGNFPGRFSGRQFSNSRSEMNVSTLELGDSALYLCASSLVGGPREKLFFGSGTQLSVL.

This clone has just a few counts. This sequence joins TRBV5-1 and TRBJ2-7, with a weak D call TRBD1 (6 bases). Per the germline V gene, CDR1 is SGHRS and CDR2 is YFSETQ. V was clipped by 0 bases and J by 5 bases, with 12 bases between them. The CDR3 runs 14 residues. CDR3 in amino acids: CASSLEMGHNEQYF. The DNA for the CDR3 is TGCGCCAGCAGCTTGGAAATGGGACACAACGAGCAGTACTTC.